Described below is a single TCR beta chain sequence and its context. Antigen unknown. The donor cohort consisted entirely of Caucasian adults residing in Nashville, Tennessee. The data stem from a study of shared clonotypes between healthy human individuals. The wider study: CD4 naive and memory got three plates each, CD8 naive two, CD8 memory one. Study-level findings and limits: Of the naive CD4 clonotypes, around 5.2% were shared across a few donors.

Germline V gene sequence: CDR1 MNHEY, CDR2 SVGAGI. Trimming pared 6 bases from V and 8 bases from J, leaving 19 bases between. The CDR3 consists of 14 residues. TCRdb's table, derived via immunoSEQ multiplex PCR, lists solely in-frame clones and lacks some. The sample lists over a million clones, about three quarters occurring once. This clonotype was sampled from a man aged 18-30 years in good health. This rearrangement joins TRBV6-5 to TRBJ1-2; D remains ambiguous. Material: memory CD4+ T cells sorted from blood. Subset of the sample: CD45RA-negative fraction. The CDR3 DNA is TGTGCCAGCAGACTACAACGGACGGAGGGCGGCTACACCTTC. It encodes CASRLQRTEGGYTF.